The 5 T cell receptor beta chains reported below all come from one sample, sequenced in a study of beta chain features in type 1 diabetes. TCRB transcripts that were expressed got sequenced, as all of the isolated RNA had been reverse transcribed. The data were produced by immunoSEQ multiplex PCR, yet TCRdb's version contains in-frame clones alone and is incomplete. The sample carries 500,000 to 850,000 clones, over 12% recorded once. What these receptors recognize is not known. Study-level points and caveats: Shorter TCRB CDR3s, moderately but significantly so, marked every one of the four CD4+ subsets in Type 1 diabetes patients.

The specimen was naive CD4+ T cells from blood. The receptors were sampled from a young man with type 1 diabetes.

Notes on this clone: Relative to the germline gene, one junction end is altered; a read error may explain this. The gene calls are TRBV18 and TRBJ1-6; D possibly corresponds to TRBD1 (5 bases). This CDR3 contains 16 residues. Germline CDR1 KGHSH, CDR2 LQKENI. The CDR3: CASSSVGVSYSSPLHF. The CDR3 DNA follows: TGTGCCAGCTCAAGCGTGGGGGTCTCCTATAGTTCACCCCTCCACTTT. Full variable domain (missing parts from reference TRBV18 and TRBJ1-6): NAGVMQNPRHLVRRRGQEARLRCSPMKGHSHVYWYRQLPEEGLKFMVYLQKENIIDESGMPKERFSAEFPKEGPSILRIQQVVRGDSAAYFCASSSVGVSYSSPLHFGNGTRLTVT.

With respect to this clone: Other DNA variants within this sample encode the same CDR3. The chain joins TRBV6-5 to TRBJ1-2; TRBD1 might be the D (5 bases). The CDR3 extends over 13 amino acids. V was cut by 2 bases and J by 2 bases, with 6 bases left in between. CDR1 is MNHEY and CDR2 is SVGAGI in the germline V gene. CDR3 residues: CASSYRQNYGYTF. The CDR3, as DNA: TGTGCCAGCAGTTACCGACAGAACTATGGCTACACCTTC.

This clone was seen a handful of times. V and J are TRBV29-1 and TRBJ2-7; a possible D gene is TRBD2 (6 bases). V lost 7 bases to trimming and J lost 5 bases, with 21 bases between them. The CDR3 loop spans 14 amino acids. Germline loops: CDR1 SQVTM, CDR2 ANQGSEA. The CDR3 protein is CSASSGFSYNEQYF. CDR3 coding DNA: TGCAGCGCCAGCAGCGGGTTTTCATACAACGAGCAGTACTTC.

The chain has TRBV5-6 and TRBJ2-3; TRBD1 aligns across 8 bases. Germline lookup yields CDR1 SGHDT and CDR2 YYEEEE. Germline trimming cut 3 bases from V and 1 base from J; bases unmatched to any gene: 7. The CDR3 sequence is 16 residues long. CDR3 amino acids: CASSSLQGARTDTQYF. As DNA, the CDR3 is TGTGCCAGCAGCTCCCTTCAGGGGGCTCGCACAGATACGCAGTATTTT.

The rearrangement joins TRBV11-3 to TRBJ1-4; 7 bases are a match to TRBD1. Trimming took 5 bases from V and 5 from J; bases not matched to a gene: 14. The CDR3 consists of 17 residues. The germline V gene encodes CDR1 SGHNT and CDR2 YENEEA. The CDR3 sequence is CASSIGPPGQQNEKLFF. The DNA of the CDR3 is TGTGCCAGCAGCATAGGGCCACCGGGACAGCAGAATGAAAAACTGTTTTTT. The variable domain in full, with the rest retrieved from reference TRBV11-3 and TRBJ1-4, is EAGVVQSPRYKIIEKKQPVAFWCNPISGHNTLYWYLQNLGQGPELLIRYENEEAVDDSQLPKDRFSAERLKGVDSTLKIQPAELGDSAVYLCASSIGPPGQQNEKLFFGSGTQLSVL.